Each of the 30 T cell receptor beta chains below was sequenced from the same sample in a study of OX40 agonist ivuxolimab in advanced cancers. Assay used: immunoSEQ multiplex PCR; TCRdb lists only in-frame clones, some missing. The top ten hold around 24% of the sample, which has tens of thousands of clones, roughly 80% seen once. The starting material was CD4+ or CD8+ T cells sorted from blood, obtained in a trial of the OX40 agonist ivuxolimab. The origin of the receptors is an adult with an advanced solid tumor such as melanoma, head and neck, liver or kidney cancer.

The gene calls are TRBV9 and TRBJ2-3; a possible D gene is TRBD2 (6 bases). From germline, CDR1 is SGDLS and CDR2 YYNGEE. The CDR3 consists of 13 residues. V lost 7 bases to trimming and J lost 1 base, with 10 bases between them. DNA for the CDR3: TGTGCCAGCCGTCCGGGGGGCACAGATACGCAGTATTTT. Translated: CASRPGGTDTQYF. The whole variable domain, filled in from reference TRBV9 and TRBJ2-3, reads DSGVTQTPKHLITATGQRVTLRCSPRSGDLSVYWYQQSLDQGLQFLIQYYNGEERAKGNILERFSAQQFPDLHSELNLSSLELGDSALYFCASRPGGTDTQYFGPGTRLTVL.

The CDR3 reads CASSVSGGAGEAFF. Written as DNA, the CDR3 is TGTGCCAGCAGCGTAAGCGGGGGTGCTGGTGAAGCTTTCTTT. The chain combines TRBV9 with TRBJ1-1; tentatively, D is TRBD1 (5 bases). Looked up from germline, CDR1 is SGDLS and CDR2 is YYNGEE. The CDR3 totals 14 residues. Trimming cost V 1 base and J 7 bases, with 14 bases left between them.

This clone has only a few counts. This chain joins TRBV11-2 and TRBJ1-1, with D unclear. Germline V CDR1 and CDR2: SGHAT, FQNNGV. The V end lost 1 base, the J end lost 2 bases, and 11 bases lay between the germline ends. The CDR3 has 15 amino acids. The CDR3 DNA is TGTGCCAGCAGCTTAGCGGGCAGAATCAACACTGAAGCTTTCTTT. Protein product: CASSLAGRINTEAFF.

The chain has TRBV5-6 and TRBJ1-2; 7 bases are a match to TRBD1. Germline V gives CDR1 SGHDT, CDR2 YYEEEE. This CDR3 has 13 amino acids. V gave up 5 bases and J gave up 5 bases; unmatched junction bases: 6. The CDR3 nucleotides are TGTGCCAGCAGGATGGGACAGAGATATGGCTACACCTTC. It encodes CASRMGQRYGYTF.

The J gene is TRBJ1-2, the V gene TRBV9; D may be TRBD1 (6 bases). Trimming took off 4 bases at V and 0 bases at J, with 10 bases between the two ends. This CDR3 region has 14 residues. Germline CDR1 and CDR2: SGDLS and YYNGEE. The CDR3 loop is CASSPGQTNYGYTF. The CDR3 DNA is TGTGCCAGCAGCCCCGGACAGACTAACTATGGCTACACCTTC.

This chain joins TRBV25-1 and TRBJ2-7, with 7 bases fitting TRBD1. V dropped 7 bases and J dropped 4; count of bases not matched to a gene: 10. CDR3 size: 14 residues. Germline CDR1 is MGHDK and CDR2 is SYGVNS. CDR3 nucleotides: TGTGCCAGCAACCCCGGGACAGATAATTACGAGCAGTACTTC. Translation gives CASNPGTDNYEQYF.

The chain is built from TRBV11-2 and TRBJ1-2; D not resolved. The CDR3 is 12 residues long. V gave up 1 base and J gave up 3 bases, with 3 bases separating them. Germline lookup yields CDR1 SGHAT and CDR2 FQNNGV. The CDR3 nucleotides are TGTGCCAGCAGCTTAGGGGACTATGGCTACACCTTC. Translating it yields CASSLGDYGYTF.

The rearrangement links TRBV7-6 to TRBJ2-7; D remains unclear. Deletions cut 0 bases from V and 2 bases from J, with 2 bases between. The V gene's germline CDR1 is SGHVS and CDR2 FNYEAQ. This CDR3 region has 12 residues. The CDR3 DNA follows: TGTGCCAGCAGCTTAGCGCCCTACGAGCAGTACTTC. Encoded protein: CASSLAPYEQYF.

The chain joins TRBV10-3 to TRBJ1-1; 7 bases are shared with TRBD1. The CDR3 length is 15 residues. Germline CDR1 reads ENHRY; CDR2 reads SYGVKD. The trim removed 0 bases at V and 1 base at J, leaving 2 bases unmatched. In DNA form, the CDR3 reads TGTGCCATCAGTGAGTCGGCAGGGGGGAACACTGAAGCTTTCTTT. Protein product: CAISESAGGNTEAFF.

The rearrangement joins TRBV11-2 to TRBJ2-7, with D possibly being TRBD2 (5 bases). This CDR3 has 12 amino acids. Per germline, CDR1 SGHAT and CDR2 FQNNGV. The V and J ends lost 1 base and 5 bases respectively, with 6 bases between them. The CDR3 sequence: CASSLGGHEQYF. In DNA, the CDR3 is TGTGCCAGCAGCTTAGGAGGGCACGAGCAGTACTTC.

This clone occurred a few times. This chain links TRBV6-5 with TRBJ1-1, with 7 nucleotides matching TRBD1. Germline trimming cut 3 bases from V and 5 bases from J; bases unmatched to any gene: 3. Germline assignment: CDR1 MNHEY and CDR2 SVGAGI. The CDR3 consists of 13 residues. CDR3 in amino acids: CASSYGTATEAFF. CDR3 coding DNA: TGTGCCAGCAGTTATGGGACAGCGACTGAAGCTTTCTTT.

Concerning this clone: At one end the junction does not follow the germline gene, possibly because of a read error. The chain carries TRBV6-5 and TRBJ1-5; D gene unclear. Germline V gene data show CDR1 as MNHEY and CDR2 as SVGAGI. The CDR3 spans 13 residues. This CDR3 reads CTSSYSSGQPQHF. CDR3 sequence (DNA): TGTACCAGCAGTTACTCGAGTGGTCAGCCCCAGCATTTT.

The genes are TRBV7-9 and TRBJ2-7, with D unclear. Per the germline V gene, CDR1 is SEHNR and CDR2 is FQNEAQ (reference sequence). The CDR3 has 14 amino acids. Trimming shortened V by 1 base and J by 2 bases, and 9 bases separated the two germline ends. CDR3 sequence (DNA): TGTGCCAGCAGCTTAGTGAATTTACCCTACGAGCAGTACTTC. This codes for CASSLVNLPYEQYF.

V gene TRBV9 combines with J gene TRBJ2-1; 13 bases are a match to TRBD2. After removal of 3 bases from V and 9 bases from J, the junction contained 3 bases not matched to a gene. The CDR3 sequence is 14 residues long. Germline V gene lookup returns CDR1 SGDLS and CDR2 YYNGEE. The CDR3 nucleotides read TGTGCCAGCAGCGGCGGACTAGCGGGAGTTGAGCAGTTCTTC. It yields the protein CASSGGLAGVEQFF.

The V call is TRBV7-9, the J call TRBJ2-5; 9 bases are shared with TRBD1. V dropped 1 base and J dropped 5; count of bases not matched to a gene: 11. The CDR3 runs 17 residues. CDR1 SEHNR and CDR2 FQNEAQ come from the germline V gene (reference sequence). The CDR3 reads CASSLGLTGGGEETQYF. CDR3 bases: TGTGCCAGCAGCTTAGGCTTGACAGGGGGTGGCGAGGAGACCCAGTACTTC. The full variable domain, in which reference TRBV7-9 and TRBJ2-5 provide the parts outside the CDR3, is DTGVSQNPRHKITKRGQNVTFRCDPISEHNRLYWYRQTLGQGPEFLTYFQNEAQLEKSRLLSDRFSAERPKGSFSTLEIQRTEQGDSAMYLCASSLGLTGGGEETQYFGPGTRLLVL.

In the case of this clone: At one of its ends the junction is not consistent with the germline gene, which may arise from a read error. The V and J genes are TRBV11-2 and TRBJ2-1; tentatively, D is TRBD1 (6 bases). CDR1 SGHAT and CDR2 FQNNGV come from the germline V gene. The CDR3 covers 12 residues. The CDR3 protein is CASSLSGEGPVF. The CDR3 DNA is TGTGCCAGCAGCTTATCAGGGGAAGGTCCGGTCTTC.

This chain connects TRBV6-1 to TRBJ2-5; the D gene is possibly TRBD2 (6 bases). The germline gives CDR1 MNHNS, CDR2 SASEGT. V was cut by 6 bases and J by 5 bases, with 13 bases left in between. The length of the CDR3 is 13 residues. CDR3 in amino acids: CASRTGGSETQYF. DNA for the CDR3: TGTGCCAGCAGAACCGGGGGTTCGGAGACCCAGTACTTC.

The sample holds one count of this clone. The chain carries TRBV7-8 and TRBJ2-5; no firm D call. CDR1 and CDR2 from the germline V gene are SGHVS and FQNEAQ. Trimming cost V 0 bases and J 5 bases, with 13 bases left between them. This CDR3 has 15 amino acids. The CDR3 DNA reads TGTGCCAGCAGCTTAGCCAGGCCGGTAGGCGAGACCCAGTACTTC. It specifies CASSLARPVGETQYF.

The CDR3 here is CASSLTGTSGANEQFF. The CDR3 nucleotides are TGTGCCAGCAGCTTAACCGGGACTAGTGGAGCCAATGAGCAGTTCTTC. J is TRBJ2-1 and V is TRBV7-6, with 8 bases fitting TRBD2. Germline V gene data show CDR1 as SGHVS and CDR2 as FNYEAQ. This CDR3 is built from 16 residues. With V trimmed by 2 bases and J by 6 bases, 9 bases remained unmatched.

This chain uses TRBV6-5 with TRBJ2-7; TRBD1 might be the D (6 bases). Germline V gene data show CDR1 as MNHEY and CDR2 as SVGAGI. V was shortened by 0 bases and J by 5 bases, with 11 bases between the two germline ends. There are 14 residues in the CDR3. The CDR3 bases are TGTGCCAGCAGTTACTCGAGGGCAGGGGACGAGCAGTACTTC. Protein sequence: CASSYSRAGDEQYF.

This clone has only a few counts. One end of the junction does not line up with germline, which may come from a read error. The chain combines TRBV7-3 with TRBJ2-3; the match to TRBD2 covers 8 bases. The CDR3 totals 12 residues. The germline V gene encodes CDR1 SGHTA and CDR2 FQGTGA. This CDR3 is CASSFSRGEVNF. DNA for the CDR3: TGTGCCAGCAGCTTCTCGCGGGGGGAGGTGAATTTT.

This clone was counted once. This chain links TRBV28 with TRBJ1-1; 7 bases line up with TRBD1. This CDR3 contains 16 residues. Per germline, CDR1 MDHEN and CDR2 SYDVKM. The ends lost 7 bases at V and 1 base at J; junction bases unmatched: 12. The CDR3: CASILVWTGPNTEAFF. CDR3 nucleotides: TGTGCCAGCATCTTGGTCTGGACAGGTCCGAACACTGAAGCTTTCTTT.

V usage is TRBV19 and J usage is TRBJ2-2, with 8 bases lining up with TRBD2. The CDR3 runs 15 residues. With 5 bases clipped from V and 7 bases from J, the junction kept 9 bases outside the gene matches. Per germline, CDR1 LNHDA and CDR2 SQIVND (reference sequence). CDR3 in DNA: TGTGCCAGTAGTGCCGAACAGCGGGGGCTCGGGGAGCTGTTTTTT. Protein product: CASSAEQRGLGELFF.

The genes are TRBV7-9 and TRBJ1-1; TRBD1 might be the D (6 bases). Trimming took off 4 bases at V and 1 base at J, with 7 bases between the two ends. The CDR3 has 13 residues. Looked up from germline, CDR1 is SEHNR and CDR2 is FQNEAQ (reference sequence). In nucleotides, the CDR3 is TGTGCCAGCAGCTCGACAGGGAACACTGAAGCTTTCTTT. It translates to CASSSTGNTEAFF.

V gene TRBV19 combines with J gene TRBJ2-7; D is uncertain. V was pared by 1 base and J by 0 bases, with 7 bases between. The CDR3 covers 14 residues. CDR1 and CDR2 (germline): LNHDA, SQIVND (reference sequence). CDR3 nucleotides: TGTGCCAGTAGTATAGTCGGTTCCTCCTACGAGCAGTACTTC. The encoded protein is CASSIVGSSYEQYF.

This clone showed up just once. Given a much more abundant clone one base away, this may be a read error. Other DNA variants within this sample encode the same CDR3. V and J are TRBV6-5 and TRBJ1-2, with 8 bases lining up with TRBD1. Unmatched junction bases numbered 3, after V lost 5 bases and J lost 4 bases. The CDR3 loop spans 13 amino acids. CDR1 is MNHEY and CDR2 is SVGAGI in the germline V gene. The CDR3 sequence: CASSPGGSYGYTF. CDR3 nucleotide sequence: TGTGCCAGCAGTCCAGGGGGCTCCTATGGCTACACCTTC.

V is TRBV5-5 and J is TRBJ1-1; no clear D. Germline V gene data show CDR1 as SGHKS and CDR2 as YYEKEE (reference sequence). This CDR3 has 13 residues. V lost 0 bases and J 1 base, leaving 4 bases between the germline ends. CDR3 sequence reads: CASSLEGNTEAFF. The CDR3 DNA follows: TGTGCCAGCAGCTTGGAAGGGAACACTGAAGCTTTCTTT.

V usage is TRBV9 and J usage is TRBJ2-5, with D hard to call. There are 14 residues in the CDR3. The V gene lost 3 bases and the J gene lost 2 bases, with 11 bases spanning the gap. Germline assignment: CDR1 SGDLS and CDR2 YYNGEE. CDR3 nucleotides: TGTGCCAGCAGCGGAGGCAGTCCACAAGAGACCCAGTACTTC. Amino acid sequence: CASSGGSPQETQYF.

This clone came up once. This rearrangement joins TRBV5-4 to TRBJ2-7, with TRBD1 identical over 8 bases. The trim removed 4 bases at V and 4 bases at J, leaving 10 bases unmatched. CDR1 and CDR2 (germline): SGHNT, YYREEE (reference sequence). This CDR3 region has 15 residues. The CDR3: CASSHPETGDYEQYF. In nucleotides, the CDR3 is TGTGCCAGCAGCCACCCGGAGACAGGGGATTACGAGCAGTACTTC. The full variable domain, in which reference TRBV5-4 and TRBJ2-7 provide the parts outside the CDR3, is ETGVTQSPTHLIKTRGQQVTLRCSSQSGHNTVSWYQQALGQGPQFIFQYYREEENGRGNFPPRFSGLQFPNYSSELNVNALELDDSALYLCASSHPETGDYEQYFGPGTRLTVT.

The gene calls are TRBV5-1 and TRBJ2-5, with TRBD2 identical over 11 bases. The J call is in doubt because the DNA end fits TRBJ2-7 better. Germline V gene data show CDR1 as SGHRS and CDR2 as YFSETQ. The CDR3 loop spans 15 amino acids. CDR3 sequence (DNA): TGCGCCAGCAGCTTGGCTCTAGCGGGAGGCCACGAGCAGTACTTC. It codes for CASSLALAGGHEQYF.